The 30 T cell receptor beta chains listed next were all sequenced from one sample in a study of cytomegalovirus exposure and HLA in healthy donors. The PCR was carried out with 60 Vbeta primers and 13 Jbeta primers. Sequenced by immunoSEQ multiplex PCR; TCRdb stores in-frame clones only, minus some. The top ten clones hold about 1.2% of a sample with about 92,000 clones, around 85% of them seen once. The source material was PBMCs. The source of these receptors is a girl between 2 and 10 years old in good health and CMV-seropositive.

DNA of the CDR3: TGTGCCAGTAAGAAAAAAACAGGGCATGAGACCCAGTACTTC. Translated, it gives CASKKKTGHETQYF. This chain connects TRBV19 to TRBJ2-5, with D perhaps matching TRBD1 (6 bases). Germline V gene sequence: CDR1 LNHDA, CDR2 SQIVND (reference sequence). The CDR3 is made up of 14 amino acids. The germline V and J ends were trimmed by 7 bases and 5 bases, with 17 bases remaining between them.

V and J are TRBV5-1 and TRBJ1-4, with TRBD1 as a possible D gene (6 bases). V shed 0 bases and J shed 7 bases, with 13 bases lying between them. In germline, CDR1 is SGHRS, CDR2 YFSETQ. This CDR3 contains 15 residues. The CDR3 region is CASSLAGQISEKLFF. DNA of the CDR3: TGCGCCAGCAGCTTGGCGGGACAAATATCTGAAAAACTGTTTTTT.

V gene TRBV6-1 combines with J gene TRBJ1-1; D gene unclear. V was pared by 6 bases and J by 1 base, with 12 bases between. The CDR3 has 14 amino acids. The germline V gene encodes CDR1 MNHNS and CDR2 SASEGT. CDR3 loop: CASRSGPENTEAFF. CDR3 nucleotides: TGTGCCAGCAGGAGCGGGCCAGAGAACACTGAAGCTTTCTTT.

This chain uses TRBV30 with TRBJ2-5, with D perhaps TRBD1 (5 bases). Germline values: CDR1 GTSNPN, CDR2 SVGIG (reference sequence). The CDR3 has 13 amino acids. V was trimmed by 1 base and J by 4 bases, leaving 10 bases between them. The CDR3 loop is CAWSEDTGETQYF. CDR3 DNA: TGTGCCTGGAGTGAGGACACGGGAGAGACCCAGTACTTC.

The chain is built from TRBV6-5 and TRBJ2-1; 15 bases map to TRBD2. This CDR3 region has 14 residues. Germline values: CDR1 MNHEY, CDR2 SVGAGI. V lost 4 bases to trimming and J lost 14 bases; unmatched junction nucleotides: 6. The CDR3 reads CASSLGLAGGAKFF. As DNA, the CDR3 is TGTGCCAGCAGTTTGGGACTAGCGGGAGGTGCGAAGTTCTTC.

The V and J genes are TRBV6-1 and TRBJ1-1; maybe TRBD1 (5 bases). The length of the CDR3 is 13 residues. With 8 bases removed from V and 1 base from J, the gap between germline ends came to 11 bases. CDR1 and CDR2 from the germline V gene are MNHNS and SASEGT. CDR3 amino acids: CASLATGNTEAFF. The CDR3 bases are TGTGCCAGCCTCGCTACAGGGAACACTGAAGCTTTCTTT.

The chain joins TRBV19 to TRBJ1-5; D is uncertain. CDR1 and CDR2 (germline): LNHDA, SQIVND (reference sequence). The ends were cut back, 3 bases at V and 6 bases at J, with 9 bases in the middle. The CDR3 sequence is 13 residues long. CDR3 sequence (DNA): TGTGCCAGTAGTATCGAAGCGAGTCAGCCCCAGCATTTT. Protein sequence: CASSIEASQPQHF.

This clone was picked up one time. The genes are TRBV6-5 and TRBJ2-7; 8 bases map to TRBD2. Germline CDR1 is MNHEY and CDR2 is SVGAGI. After removal of 7 bases from V and 4 bases from J, the junction contained 6 bases not matched to a gene. This CDR3 comprises 13 residues. The CDR3 DNA reads TGTGCCAGCACAAGAGCGGGAGTATACGAGCAGTACTTC. It codes for CASTRAGVYEQYF.

This chain connects TRBV5-4 to TRBJ1-1, with D uncertain. V lost 0 bases and J lost 7, with 7 bases in between. CDR3 length equals 12 residues. Germline V gene lookup returns CDR1 SGHNT and CDR2 YYREEE (reference sequence). CDR3 DNA: TGTGCCAGCAGCTTGGGCGCATTTGAAGCTTTCTTT. It codes for CASSLGAFEAFF.

This clone showed up just once. The rearrangement links TRBV10-2 to TRBJ2-1; 8 nucleotides line up with TRBD2. This CDR3 spans 16 amino acids. Germline V gene data show CDR1 as WSHSY and CDR2 as SAAADI. After removal of 4 bases from V and 4 bases from J, the junction contained 9 bases not matched to a gene. The CDR3 nucleotides are TGCGCCAGCAGTGCGGGGACTAGTTGGACTTACAATGAGCAGTTCTTC. The encoded protein is CASSAGTSWTYNEQFF.

This sequence joins TRBV29-1 and TRBJ1-1; maybe TRBD1 (5 bases). Germline CDR1 and CDR2: SQVTM and ANQGSEA. This CDR3 is 13 amino acids long. Trimming took 2 bases from V and 2 from J, leaving 9 bases between them. The CDR3 DNA follows: TGCAGCGTTGAATGGGGGGTAAACACTGAAGCTTTCTTT. It is translated as CSVEWGVNTEAFF.

The rearrangement links TRBV28 to TRBJ1-4, with D hard to call. CDR3 length: 17 amino acids. The germline CDR1 and CDR2 sequences are MDHEN and SYDVKM. V lost 3 bases to trimming and J lost 2 bases, with 16 bases between them. The CDR3 bases are TGTGCCAGCAGTTTTTACGGTCTAGGTCGGACTAATGAAAAACTGTTTTTT. Translation gives CASSFYGLGRTNEKLFF.

The chain combines TRBV2 with TRBJ1-4, with D unresolved. The CDR3 is 14 amino acids. The germline V gene has CDR1 SNHLY and CDR2 FYNNEI. Trimming left V 3 bases short and J 5 bases short, with 10 bases between. Here the CDR3 reads CASSDRGRNEKLFF. For the CDR3, the DNA is TGTGCCAGCAGTGATCGGGGAAGGAATGAAAAACTGTTTTTT.

The chain uses TRBV7-2 and TRBJ1-5; 7 bases match TRBD1. The trim removed 0 bases at V and 5 bases at J, leaving 4 bases unmatched. CDR1 is SGHTA, CDR2 FQGNSA, per germline. The CDR3 runs to 15 residues. The CDR3 nucleotides read TGTGCCAGCAGCTTAGCCGGGGACAGTGATCAGCCCCAGCATTTT. This encodes CASSLAGDSDQPQHF.

The rearrangement uses TRBV9 and TRBJ1-1; D is undetermined. Germline V gene data show CDR1 as SGDLS and CDR2 as YYNGEE. The CDR3 has 13 amino acids. V was shortened by 0 bases and J by 4 bases, with 7 bases between the two germline ends. The CDR3 region is CASSVVSATEAFF. Written as DNA, the CDR3 is TGTGCCAGCAGCGTAGTTAGTGCCACTGAAGCTTTCTTT.

The chain recombines TRBV2 with TRBJ2-1; D is possibly TRBD2 (5 bases). V was shortened by 7 bases and J by 10 bases, with 20 bases between the two germline ends. CDR3 size: 14 residues. Germline V gene data show CDR1 as SNHLY and CDR2 as FYNNEI. CDR3 region: CASIAPLLNREQFF. The CDR3 DNA is TGTGCCAGCATAGCGCCGCTGCTGAACCGGGAGCAGTTCTTC.

This sequence joins TRBV5-6 and TRBJ2-6; possibly TRBD1 for D (5 bases). From germline, CDR1 is SGHDT and CDR2 YYEEEE. Trimming took off 7 bases at V and 0 bases at J, with 11 bases between the two ends. The CDR3 is made up of 15 amino acids. In DNA, the CDR3 is TGTGCCAGCCGACAGCAAAGCTCTGGGGCCAACGTCCTGACTTTC. It yields the protein CASRQQSSGANVLTF.

This clone was recorded once. This rearrangement joins TRBV13 to TRBJ1-1; TRBD1 matches 7 bases. CDR3 length equals 15 residues. V was pared by 1 base and J by 6 bases, with 8 bases of the junction left unmatched. The germline V gene has CDR1 PRHDT and CDR2 FYEKMQ (reference sequence). This CDR3 reads CASSLALTGSSEAFF. The DNA of the CDR3 is TGTGCCAGCAGCTTAGCCCTGACAGGGTCTTCTGAAGCTTTCTTT.

The table lists this clone with a count of one. This chain links TRBV28 with TRBJ1-5; 8 bases map to TRBD1. Germline values: CDR1 MDHEN, CDR2 SYDVKM. After removal of 6 bases from V and 6 bases from J, the junction contained 13 bases not matched to a gene. This CDR3 spans 16 amino acids. The CDR3 region is CASRPSSQGERQPQHF. The CDR3 DNA follows: TGTGCCAGCAGGCCCTCTTCACAGGGGGAGCGTCAGCCCCAGCATTTT.

This sequence joins TRBV6-5 and TRBJ1-5; tentative D call: TRBD1 (6 bases). Germline V gives CDR1 MNHEY, CDR2 SVGAGI. Trimming stripped 7 bases from V and 4 bases from J, with 17 bases between. The CDR3 extends over 15 amino acids. The CDR3, as DNA: TGTGCCAGCACCCCAACAGGGCGAGGTAATCAGCCCCAGCATTTT. Translating gives CASTPTGRGNQPQHF.

This rearrangement joins TRBV6-6 to TRBJ2-7, with 12 bases matching TRBD2. Germline CDR1 MNHNY, CDR2 SVGAGI (reference sequence). This CDR3 contains 15 residues. The V gene end was trimmed by 5 bases and the J gene end by 3 bases; junction bases not matched to a gene: 5. CDR3 residues: CASSPRLAGVYEQYF. In DNA form, the CDR3 reads TGTGCCAGCAGTCCAAGACTAGCGGGAGTCTACGAGCAGTACTTC.

V is TRBV5-1 and J is TRBJ2-2; weak D call: TRBD2 (5 bases). Germline V gene data show CDR1 as SGHRS and CDR2 as YFSETQ. The CDR3 is 15 residues long. V lost 4 bases to trimming and J lost 7 bases, with 17 bases between them. CDR3 in amino acids: CASSGNRLASGELFF. DNA for the CDR3: TGCGCCAGCAGCGGAAACCGTCTAGCAAGCGGGGAGCTGTTTTTT.

The rearrangement uses TRBV7-3 and TRBJ1-2; tentatively, D is TRBD1 (5 bases). Germline CDR1 reads SGHTA; CDR2 reads FQGTGA. V was trimmed by 5 bases and J by 4 bases, leaving 20 bases between them. This CDR3 is 16 amino acids long. CDR3 protein: CASSPTLTAIVYGYTF. CDR3 nucleotide sequence: TGTGCCAGCAGCCCCACCCTGACAGCGATCGTCTATGGCTACACCTTC.

The chain carries TRBV9 and TRBJ2-1; 8 nucleotides agree with TRBD1. This CDR3 has 15 amino acids. Germline CDR1 reads SGDLS; CDR2 reads YYNGEE. Trimming took 4 bases from V and 3 from J; bases not matched to a gene: 6. The CDR3 DNA reads TGTGCCAGCAGCCTAAGTACAGGGGGCTACAATGAGCAGTTCTTC. Its protein is CASSLSTGGYNEQFF.

The genes are TRBV7-2 and TRBJ2-3; 7 bases fit TRBD2. The CDR3 has 13 amino acids. Germline CDR1 SGHTA, CDR2 FQGNSA. The trim removed 1 base at V and 5 bases at J, leaving 0 bases unmatched. The CDR3 DNA follows: TGTGCCAGCAGCTTAGAGCGGGAAGATACGCAGTATTTT. Translated: CASSLEREDTQYF.

V is TRBV7-2 and J is TRBJ2-5, with 9 bases fitting TRBD2. CDR3 length: 15 residues. V dropped 5 bases and J dropped 4; count of bases not matched to a gene: 8. Germline V CDR1 and CDR2: SGHTA, FQGNSA. The CDR3 DNA reads TGTGCCAGCAGCCCGGGGGCGGGAGGGGGAGAGACCCAGTACTTC. This gives the protein CASSPGAGGGETQYF.

The chain links TRBV28 to TRBJ2-7; D is uncertain. The CDR3 is made up of 12 amino acids. Germline CDR1 and CDR2: MDHEN and SYDVKM. V lost 3 bases to trimming and J lost 2 bases, with 5 bases between them. The CDR3 DNA is TGTGCCAGCAGTTTTTCCGCCTACGAGCAGTACTTC. This translates into CASSFSAYEQYF.

The chain has TRBV7-8 and TRBJ2-7, with D possibly TRBD2 on 5 matching bases. Germline values: CDR1 SGHVS, CDR2 FQNEAQ. CDR3 length: 15 residues. The V end was cut by 4 bases, the J end by 5 bases, with 18 bases between. The CDR3 loop is CASSYRVGVVHEQYF. CDR3 nucleotides: TGTGCCAGCAGCTATAGGGTCGGGGTTGTACACGAGCAGTACTTC.

This chain links TRBV28 with TRBJ2-1; the match to TRBD2 covers 9 bases. J gave up 5 bases and V 4 bases, and 6 bases lay outside the gene matches. This CDR3 is 15 amino acids long. Germline loops: CDR1 MDHEN, CDR2 SYDVKM. This CDR3 is CASSSGLARNNEQFF. In DNA form, the CDR3 reads TGTGCCAGCAGTTCGGGACTAGCTCGGAACAATGAGCAGTTCTTC.

This chain links TRBV19 with TRBJ1-5; D ambiguous. This CDR3 region has 13 residues. The germline gives CDR1 LNHDA, CDR2 SQIVND (reference sequence). The ends were cut back, 3 bases at V and 4 bases at J, with 7 bases in the middle. The CDR3 loop is CASSIWRNQPQHF. In DNA form, the CDR3 reads TGTGCCAGTAGTATTTGGCGGAATCAGCCCCAGCATTTT.